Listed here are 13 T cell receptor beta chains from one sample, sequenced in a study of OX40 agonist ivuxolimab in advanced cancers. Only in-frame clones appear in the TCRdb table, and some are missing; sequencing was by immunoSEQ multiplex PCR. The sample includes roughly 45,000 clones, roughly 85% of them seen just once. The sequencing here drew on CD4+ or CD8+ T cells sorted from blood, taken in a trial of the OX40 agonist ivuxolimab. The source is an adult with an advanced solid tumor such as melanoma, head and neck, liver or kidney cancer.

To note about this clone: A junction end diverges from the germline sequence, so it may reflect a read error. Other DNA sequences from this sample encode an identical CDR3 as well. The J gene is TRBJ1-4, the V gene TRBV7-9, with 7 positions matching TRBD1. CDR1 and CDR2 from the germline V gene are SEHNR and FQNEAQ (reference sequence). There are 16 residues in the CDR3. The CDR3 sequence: CASSGAKTGDNEKLFF. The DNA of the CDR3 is TGTGCCAGCAGCGGAGCGAAAACAGGGGATAATGAGAAACTGTTTTTT.

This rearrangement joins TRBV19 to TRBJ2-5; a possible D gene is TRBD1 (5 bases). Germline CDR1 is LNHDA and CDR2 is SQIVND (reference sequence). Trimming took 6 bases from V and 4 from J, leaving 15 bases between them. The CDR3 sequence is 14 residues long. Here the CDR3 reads CASRGQLGVETQYF. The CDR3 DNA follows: TGTGCCAGTAGGGGGCAGTTAGGAGTAGAGACCCAGTACTTC.

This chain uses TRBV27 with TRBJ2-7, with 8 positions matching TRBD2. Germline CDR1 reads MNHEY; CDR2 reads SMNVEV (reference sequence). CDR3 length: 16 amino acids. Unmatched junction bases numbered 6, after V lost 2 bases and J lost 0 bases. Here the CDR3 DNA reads TGTGCCAGCAGTTTAATGAGCGGGGGAAGCTCCTACGAGCAGTACGTC. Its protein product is CASSLMSGGSSYEQYV.

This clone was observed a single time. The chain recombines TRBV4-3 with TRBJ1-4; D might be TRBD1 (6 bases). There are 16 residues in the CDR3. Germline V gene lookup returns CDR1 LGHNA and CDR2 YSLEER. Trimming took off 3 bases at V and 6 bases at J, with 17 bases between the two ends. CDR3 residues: CASSHFPGQGDEKLFF. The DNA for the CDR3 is TGCGCCAGCAGCCATTTCCCGGGACAAGGAGATGAAAAACTGTTTTTT.

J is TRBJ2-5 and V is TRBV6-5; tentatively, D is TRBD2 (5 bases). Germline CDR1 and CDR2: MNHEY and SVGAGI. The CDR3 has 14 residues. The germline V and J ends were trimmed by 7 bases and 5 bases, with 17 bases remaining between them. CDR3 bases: TGTGCCAGCACCAACAGCGGCGGGTGGGAGACCCAGTACTTC. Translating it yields CASTNSGGWETQYF.

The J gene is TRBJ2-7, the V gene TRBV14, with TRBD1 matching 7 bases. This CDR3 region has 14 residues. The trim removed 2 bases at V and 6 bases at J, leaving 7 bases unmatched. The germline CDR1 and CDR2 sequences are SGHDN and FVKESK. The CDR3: CASSQIGTDSEQYF. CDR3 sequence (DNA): TGTGCCAGCAGCCAAATAGGGACAGACAGCGAGCAGTACTTC. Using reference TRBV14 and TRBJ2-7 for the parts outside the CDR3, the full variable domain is EAGVTQFPSHSVIEKGQTVTLRCDPISGHDNLYWYRRVMGKEIKFLLHFVKESKQDESGMPNNRFLAERTGGTYSTLKVQPAELEDSGVYFCASSQIGTDSEQYFGPGTRLTVT.

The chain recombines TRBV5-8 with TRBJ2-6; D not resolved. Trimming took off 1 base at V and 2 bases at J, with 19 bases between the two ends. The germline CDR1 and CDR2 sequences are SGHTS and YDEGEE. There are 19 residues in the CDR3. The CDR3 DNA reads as TGTGCCAGCAGCTTGATATATGGCCAGGATATAGCTGGGGCCAACGTCCTGACTTTC. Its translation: CASSLIYGQDIAGANVLTF.

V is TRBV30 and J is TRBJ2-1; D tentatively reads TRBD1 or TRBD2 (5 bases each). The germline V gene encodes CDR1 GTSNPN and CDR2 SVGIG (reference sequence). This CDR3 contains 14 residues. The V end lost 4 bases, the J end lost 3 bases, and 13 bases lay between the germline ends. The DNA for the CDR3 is TGTGCCTGGAATAGAGGGGCGATCTACAATGAGCAGTTCTTC. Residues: CAWNRGAIYNEQFF.

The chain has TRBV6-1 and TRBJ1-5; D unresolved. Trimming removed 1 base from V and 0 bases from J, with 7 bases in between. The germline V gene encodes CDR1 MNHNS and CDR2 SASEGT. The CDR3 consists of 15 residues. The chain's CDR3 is CASSEESYSNQPQHF. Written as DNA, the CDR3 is TGTGCCAGCAGTGAAGAGAGCTATAGCAATCAGCCCCAGCATTTT.

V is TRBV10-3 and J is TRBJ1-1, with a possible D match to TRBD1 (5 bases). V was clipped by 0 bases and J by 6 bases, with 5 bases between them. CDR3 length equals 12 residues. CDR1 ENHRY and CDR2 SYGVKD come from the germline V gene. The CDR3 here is CAISESGPEAFF. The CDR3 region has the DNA TGTGCCATCAGTGAGTCGGGGCCTGAAGCTTTCTTT.

DNA for the CDR3: TGTGCCAGCAGTGTGGGGCAAAAACTTGAAGCTTTCTTT. It is translated as CASSVGQKLEAFF. This chain uses TRBV2 with TRBJ1-1; perhaps TRBD1 as D (5 bases). Trimming removed 4 bases at V and 7 bases at J, with 13 bases between. The CDR3 runs to 13 residues. The V gene's germline CDR1 is SNHLY and CDR2 FYNNEI.

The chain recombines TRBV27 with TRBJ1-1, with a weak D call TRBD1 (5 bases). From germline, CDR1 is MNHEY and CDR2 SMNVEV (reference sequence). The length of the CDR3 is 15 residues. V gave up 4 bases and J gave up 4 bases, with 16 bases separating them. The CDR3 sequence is CASSWQGVRSTEAFF. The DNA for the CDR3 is TGTGCCAGCAGTTGGCAGGGTGTACGGAGCACTGAAGCTTTCTTT.

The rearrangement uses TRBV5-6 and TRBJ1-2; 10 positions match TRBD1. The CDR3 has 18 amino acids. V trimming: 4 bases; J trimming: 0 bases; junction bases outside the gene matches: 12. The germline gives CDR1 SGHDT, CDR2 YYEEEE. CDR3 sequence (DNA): TGTGCCAGCAGCCTGGTGGACAGGGGGTTCCAAGCTAACTATGGCTACACCTTC. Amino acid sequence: CASSLVDRGFQANYGYTF.